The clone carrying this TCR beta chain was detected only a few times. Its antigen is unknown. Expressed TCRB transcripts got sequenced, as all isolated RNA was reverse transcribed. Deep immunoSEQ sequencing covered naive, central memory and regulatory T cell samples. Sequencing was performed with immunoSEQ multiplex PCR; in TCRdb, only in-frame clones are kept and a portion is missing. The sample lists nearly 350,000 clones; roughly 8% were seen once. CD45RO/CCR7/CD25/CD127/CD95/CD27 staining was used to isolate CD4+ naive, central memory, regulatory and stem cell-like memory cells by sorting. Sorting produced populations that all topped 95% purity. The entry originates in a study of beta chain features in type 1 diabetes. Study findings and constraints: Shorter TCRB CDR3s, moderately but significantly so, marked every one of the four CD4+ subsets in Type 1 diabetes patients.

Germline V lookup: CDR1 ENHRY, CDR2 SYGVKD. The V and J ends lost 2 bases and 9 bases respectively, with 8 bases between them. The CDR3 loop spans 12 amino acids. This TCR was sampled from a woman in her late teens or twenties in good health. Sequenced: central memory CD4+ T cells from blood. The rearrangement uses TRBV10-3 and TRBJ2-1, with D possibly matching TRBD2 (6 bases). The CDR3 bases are TGTGCCATCAGTGAGGGGACTTTTGAGCAGTTCTTC. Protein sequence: CAISEGTFEQFF.